This TCR beta chain was sequenced during a study of radiation and T cells in renal cell carcinoma. Study-level results: Baseline intratumoral clonotype presence is unknown without pretreatment biopsies.

On this clone: What it binds is unknown.

Here immunoSEQ multiplex PCR was the method, and the copy in TCRdb shows in-frame clones only, minus some. The sample gives roughly 170,000 clones, 88% of which show up once; approximately 11% is in the top ten. The CDR3 sequence is 17 residues long. The V gene's germline CDR1 is MGHRA and CDR2 YSYEKL. Trimming took 6 bases from V and 0 from J, leaving 17 bases between them. Documented time point: blood 4 weeks post-SBRT, at nephrectomy. As for treatment: 15 Gy SBRT to primary tumor, nephrectomy 4 weeks later. Nephrectomy followed 15 Gy stereotactic body radiation by 4 weeks. Serial blood draws occurred at baseline and 2 and 4 weeks post-SBRT.

The starting material was blood, obtained from a patient whose treatment included radiotherapy and nephrectomy. The chain links TRBV4-1 to TRBJ2-2; possible D gene TRBD2, 5 bases. The receptor was isolated from a woman in her 50s with renal cell carcinoma. CDR3 DNA sequence: TGCGCCAGCAGAGATCCCTGGAGAGGGTCGAACACCGGGGAGCTGTTTTTT. Encoded protein: CASRDPWRGSNTGELFF.